This TCR beta chain was captured by sequencing in a study of blood T cell repertoires in COVID-19. For the study at large: The origin of the acute and convalescent COVID-19 samples was the United States, Italy and Spain. T cells, B-cell-depleted T cells, or PBMCs supplied cDNA or gDNA.

Assay: immunoSEQ multiplex PCR; the TCRdb copy retains only in-frame clones and omits some. The sample gives 150,000 or so clones, about 80% of which show up once; more than 3% is in the top ten. Germline V CDR1 and CDR2: ENHRY, SYGVKD. The CDR3 is 15 amino acids. The germline V and J ends were trimmed by 0 bases and 5 bases, with 11 bases remaining between them. This TCR was recovered from an older woman who had recovered from COVID-19. The rearrangement uses TRBV10-3 and TRBJ2-1; TRBD1 might be the D (6 bases). Sequenced input: PBMCs or T cells enriched from blood (not recorded which). The DNA of the CDR3 is TGTGCCATCAGTGAGTCGCAGGGGATGAACAATGAGCAGTTCTTC. It translates to CAISESQGMNNEQFF.